A selection of T cell receptor beta chains follows, all from one sample in a study of cytomegalovirus exposure and HLA in healthy donors. Sequencing was performed with immunoSEQ multiplex PCR; in TCRdb, only in-frame clones are kept and a portion is missing. The sample holds approximately 200,000 clones, 84% seen once. Material for sequencing was PBMCs. These receptors were collected from a man between 18 and 29 years old in good health and CMV-seropositive. Each CDR3 is given with its conserved first and last residue. The D gene is left open where the match is weak. Part of the rows lack a size; the others show once, few, many or a class for expanded clones.

TRBJ2-1 | TRBV7-7 | . | . | CASSRGGTGYYNEQFF | TGTGCCAGCAGCCGGGGGGGGACAGGGTACTACAATGAGCAGTTCTTC
TRBJ2-7 | TRBV19 | . | . | CASSIRDFPTYEQYF | TGTGCCAGTAGTATACGGGACTTCCCTACCTACGAGCAGTACTTC
TRBJ1-1 | TRBV27 | . | . | CASSLGQNTEAFF | TGTGCCAGCAGTCTAGGACAGAACACTGAAGCTTTCTTT
TRBJ2-2 | TRBV9 | . | . | CASSHRGGLVTGELFF | TGTGCCAGCAGTCACAGGGGGGGGTTAGTTACCGGGGAGCTGTTTTTT
TRBJ2-2 | TRBV7-8 | TRBD1 | few | CASSLETGGWTGELFF | TGTGCCAGCAGCTTAGAGACAGGGGGGTGGACCGGGGAGCTGTTTTTT
TRBJ1-2 | TRBV6-1 | . | . | CASSEFAGADGYTF | TGTGCCAGCAGTGAATTTGCAGGGGCGGATGGCTACACCTTC
TRBJ2-1 | TRBV4-3 | . | . | CASSQDMWGDEQFF | TGCGCCAGCAGCCAAGACATGTGGGGGGATGAGCAGTTCTTC
TRBJ2-1 | TRBV7-3 | TRBD2 | . | CASSLRGSGIYNEQFF | TGTGCCAGCAGCCTCCGGGGTAGCGGGATCTACAATGAGCAGTTCTTC
TRBJ2-7 | TRBV5-1 | TRBD2 | . | CASSRAGEAYEQYF | TGCGCCAGCAGCCGAGCGGGAGAGGCCTACGAGCAGTACTTC
TRBJ2-2 | TRBV5-1 | . | once | CASSLEEEKLFF | TGCGCCAGCAGCTTGGAAGAGGAAAAGCTGTTTTTT
TRBJ2-3 | TRBV7-3 | . | . | CASSEFGGNTQYF | TGTGCCAGCAGCGAGTTCGGGGGAAATACGCAGTATTTT
TRBJ1-2 | TRBV6-5 | . | once | CASSYGTTANYGYTF | TGTGCCAGCAGTTACGGGACAACAGCTAACTATGGCTACACCTTC
TRBJ1-1 | TRBV18 | . | . | CASSPPGGRANTEAFF | TGTGCCAGCTCACCACCGGGAGGCAGGGCGAACACTGAAGCTTTCTTT
TRBJ2-7 | TRBV7-3 | TRBD1 | . | CASSLTGGQGEQYF | TGTGCCAGCAGCCTAACAGGGGGCCAGGGGGAGCAGTACTTC
TRBJ1-4 | TRBV4-2 | . | . | CASSQDVGGEKLFF | TGTGCCAGCAGCCAAGACGTAGGCGGTGAAAAACTGTTTTTT
TRBJ2-7 | TRBV4-2 | TRBD1 | . | CASSQAGGTGVTYEQYF | TGTGCCAGCAGCCAAGCGGGCGGGACAGGCGTTACCTACGAGCAGTACTTC
TRBJ2-5 | TRBV28 | TRBD2 | . | CASRPAGDRETQYF | TGTGCCAGCAGGCCAGCGGGAGATCGAGAGACCCAGTACTTC
TRBJ1-3 | TRBV28 | . | . | CASSLVTRNTIYF | TGTGCCAGCAGTTTAGTCACTAGAAACACCATATATTTT
TRBJ1-5 | TRBV5-6 | . | . | CASSLLTEAYQPQHF | TGTGCCAGCAGCTTGTTGACGGAGGCCTATCAGCCCCAGCATTTT
TRBJ2-6 | TRBV19 | . | . | CASTPTREFTLNSGANVLTF | TGTGCCAGTACTCCCACGAGGGAATTCACCCTCAACTCTGGGGCCAACGTCCTGACTTTC
TRBJ2-7 | TRBV28 | . | once | CASSSGVQARDLEQYF | TGTGCCAGCAGTTCGGGGGTCCAGGCTCGGGATTTGGAGCAGTACTTC
TRBJ2-7 | TRBV27 | TRBD1 | . | CASSHGTGGGYEQYF | TGTGCCAGCAGCCACGGGACAGGGGGCGGCTACGAGCAGTACTTC
TRBJ2-1 | TRBV28 | . | . | CASSFSGTYNEQFF | TGTGCCAGCAGTTTTTCGGGAACCTACAATGAGCAGTTCTTC
TRBJ1-1 | TRBV28 | TRBD1 | few | CASRDRGQTEAFF | TGTGCCAGCAGAGACAGGGGGCAGACTGAAGCTTTCTTT